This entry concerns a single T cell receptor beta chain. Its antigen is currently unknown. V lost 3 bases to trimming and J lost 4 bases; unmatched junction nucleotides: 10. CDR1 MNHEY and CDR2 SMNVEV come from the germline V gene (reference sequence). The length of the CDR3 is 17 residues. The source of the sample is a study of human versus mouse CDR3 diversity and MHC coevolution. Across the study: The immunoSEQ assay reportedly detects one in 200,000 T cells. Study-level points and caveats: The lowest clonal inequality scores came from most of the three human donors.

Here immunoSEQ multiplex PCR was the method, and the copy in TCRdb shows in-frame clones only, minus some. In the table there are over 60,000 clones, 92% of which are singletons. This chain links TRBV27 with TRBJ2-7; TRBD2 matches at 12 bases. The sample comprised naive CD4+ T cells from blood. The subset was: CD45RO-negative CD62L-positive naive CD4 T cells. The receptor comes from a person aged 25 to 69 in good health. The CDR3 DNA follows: TGTGCCAGCAGTTTGCCCCCGACCACTAGCGGGGGGTACGAGCAGTACTTC. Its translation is CASSLPPTTSGGYEQYF.